The clone carrying this TCR beta chain is categorized as medium-sized (0.01 to 0.1%). Source material for PBMCs was more than 7.5 ml fresh peripheral blood. The TCR beta CDR3 regions underwent amplification using RNA transcripts as the source. The TCR CDR3 was amplified in a first-round RT-PCR using the HTBI primer set. TCRdb processed the multiplex PCR reads anew with MiXCR; each CDR3 protein has one entry. The top ten hold about 8.9% of the sample, which has about 52,000 distinct CDR3 sequences, approximately 48% seen once. Germline V CDR1 and CDR2: KGHDR, SFDVKD. This CDR3 has 15 residues. V was clipped by 4 bases and J by 4 bases, with 15 bases between them. The data originate from a study of T cells in Graves' hyperthyroidism and ophthalmopathy.

The sequence came from a woman aged 50 to 60 with Graves' ophthalmopathy. The chain couples TRBV24-1 to TRBJ1-1; D is unclear. Material: blood. The CDR3 is CATSDRTVRRTEAFF. CDR3 sequence (DNA): TGTGCCACCAGTGACCGTACAGTACGGCGCACTGAAGCTTTCTTT.